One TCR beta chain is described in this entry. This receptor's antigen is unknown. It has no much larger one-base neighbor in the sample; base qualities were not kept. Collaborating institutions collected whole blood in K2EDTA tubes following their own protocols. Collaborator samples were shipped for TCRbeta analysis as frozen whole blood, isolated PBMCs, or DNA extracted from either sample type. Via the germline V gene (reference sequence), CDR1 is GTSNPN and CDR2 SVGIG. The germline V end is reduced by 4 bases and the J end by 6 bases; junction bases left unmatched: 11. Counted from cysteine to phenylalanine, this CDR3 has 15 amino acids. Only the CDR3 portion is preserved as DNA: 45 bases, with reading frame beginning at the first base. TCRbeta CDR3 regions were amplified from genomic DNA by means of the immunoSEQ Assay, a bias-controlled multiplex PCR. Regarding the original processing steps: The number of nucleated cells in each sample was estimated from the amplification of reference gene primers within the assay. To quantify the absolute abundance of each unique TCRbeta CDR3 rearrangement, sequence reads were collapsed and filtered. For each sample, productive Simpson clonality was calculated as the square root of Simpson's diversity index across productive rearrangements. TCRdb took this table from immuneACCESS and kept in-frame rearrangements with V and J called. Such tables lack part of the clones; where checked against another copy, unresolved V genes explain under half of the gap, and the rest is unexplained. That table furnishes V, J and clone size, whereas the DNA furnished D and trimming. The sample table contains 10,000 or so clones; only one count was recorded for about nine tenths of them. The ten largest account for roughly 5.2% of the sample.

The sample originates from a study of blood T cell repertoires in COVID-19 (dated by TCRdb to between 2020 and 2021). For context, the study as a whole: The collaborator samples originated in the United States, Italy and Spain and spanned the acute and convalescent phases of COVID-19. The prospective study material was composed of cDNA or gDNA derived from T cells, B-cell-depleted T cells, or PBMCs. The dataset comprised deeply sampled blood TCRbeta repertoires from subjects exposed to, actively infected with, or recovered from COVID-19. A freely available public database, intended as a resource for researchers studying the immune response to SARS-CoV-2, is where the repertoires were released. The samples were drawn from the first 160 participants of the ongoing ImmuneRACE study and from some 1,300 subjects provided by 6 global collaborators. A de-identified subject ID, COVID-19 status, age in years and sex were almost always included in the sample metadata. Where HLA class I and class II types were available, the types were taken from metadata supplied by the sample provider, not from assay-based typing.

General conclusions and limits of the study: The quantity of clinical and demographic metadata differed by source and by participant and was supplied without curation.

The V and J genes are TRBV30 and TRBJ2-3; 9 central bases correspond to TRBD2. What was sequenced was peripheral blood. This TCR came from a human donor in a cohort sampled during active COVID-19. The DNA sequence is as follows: TGTGCCTGGAATATTTGGCGGGGGGGCCCTGATACGCAGTATTTT. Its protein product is CAWNIWRGGPDTQYF.